These 30 T cell receptor beta chains were sequenced from one sample in a study of T cell responses to AZD1222 COVID-19 vaccine. Only in-frame clones appear in the TCRdb table, and some are missing; sequencing was by immunoSEQ multiplex PCR. The sample lists approximately 110,000 clones, more than 75% occurring once. The source material was peripheral blood, sampled on day 0 of AZD1222 vaccination. These receptors were taken from an adult in good health.

The J gene is TRBJ2-5, the V gene TRBV5-1; 11 bases map to TRBD2. This CDR3 has 14 residues. The germline V gene encodes CDR1 SGHRS and CDR2 YFSETQ. V was clipped by 3 bases and J by 3 bases; unmatched bases: 1. The CDR3 spells CASSWGLAEETQYF. The DNA for the CDR3 is TGCGCCAGCAGCTGGGGACTAGCGGAAGAGACCCAGTACTTC.

V and J are TRBV12-3 or TRBV12-4 and TRBJ2-1; 7 nucleotides align to TRBD2. The CDR3 runs 13 residues. V was clipped by 6 bases and J by 10 bases; unmatched bases: 9. The CDR3 here is CASRDLAVPEQFF. The CDR3 nucleotides read TGTGCCAGCAGGGACCTAGCGGTCCCCGAGCAGTTCTTC.

The genes are TRBV19 and TRBJ1-5, with D hard to call. From germline, CDR1 is LNHDA and CDR2 SQIVND (reference sequence). V was pared by 2 bases and J by 7 bases, with 12 bases between. The CDR3 contains 14 residues. CDR3 region: CASSIRDEGQPQHF. The CDR3 DNA reads TGTGCCAGTAGTATACGAGATGAAGGCCAGCCCCAGCATTTT.

The J gene is TRBJ1-6, the V gene TRBV6-2 or TRBV6-3; D gene unclear. V was pared by 5 bases and J by 7 bases, with 12 bases between. The CDR3 extends over 14 amino acids. Germline V gives CDR1 MNHEY, CDR2 SVGEGT. Here the CDR3 DNA reads TGTGCCAGCAGTACGGAGAATCGGAATTCACCCCTCCACTTT. Amino acid sequence: CASSTENRNSPLHF.

The rearrangement joins TRBV28 to TRBJ2-7; 11 bases are a match to TRBD1. Trimming at V came to 8 bases and at J to 3 bases, leaving 3 bases not matched to a gene. Germline V gives CDR1 MDHEN, CDR2 SYDVKM. CDR3 length equals 13 residues. The CDR3 loop is CASAGTGGYEQYF. CDR3 nucleotides: TGTGCCAGCGCCGGGACAGGGGGCTACGAGCAGTACTTC.

The rearrangement uses TRBV4-2 and TRBJ1-5; D remains unclear. The CDR3 spans 14 residues. Germline CDR1 reads LGHNA; CDR2 reads YNFKEQ. V was trimmed by 0 bases and J by 6 bases, leaving 9 bases between them. CDR3 sequence: CASSQEVLGQPQHF. The DNA of the CDR3 is TGTGCCAGCAGCCAAGAGGTTTTAGGTCAGCCCCAGCATTTT.

The rearrangement links TRBV10-2 to TRBJ2-7; D might be TRBD1 (5 bases). CDR3 length: 12 residues. V lost 8 bases to trimming and J lost 3 bases, with 11 bases between them. Germline loops: CDR1 WSHSY, CDR2 SAAADI. The chain's CDR3 is CASQDTYYEQYF. Here the CDR3 DNA reads TGCGCCAGCCAGGACACGTACTACGAGCAGTACTTC.

The chain links TRBV30 to TRBJ2-5; 8 nucleotides agree with TRBD1. V gave up 5 bases and J gave up 2 bases; unmatched junction bases: 4. This CDR3 comprises 13 residues. The germline CDR1 and CDR2 sequences are GTSNPN and SVGIG (reference sequence). The CDR3 protein is CAWGRGRQETQYF. CDR3 nucleotides: TGTGCCTGGGGCAGGGGGCGTCAAGAGACCCAGTACTTC.

This clone was detected a few times. The J gene is TRBJ2-2, the V gene TRBV5-1, with D maybe TRBD1 (5 bases). Trimming pared 4 bases from V and 1 base from J, leaving 11 bases between. There are 15 residues in the CDR3. Germline assignment: CDR1 SGHRS and CDR2 YFSETQ. CDR3 in amino acids: CASSLSTVNTGELFF. CDR3 in DNA: TGCGCCAGCAGCCTATCGACAGTGAACACCGGGGAGCTGTTTTTT.

This clone occurred a few times. The V call is TRBV29-1, the J call TRBJ1-1; D call uncertain. This CDR3 is built from 13 residues. Germline V gene lookup returns CDR1 SQVTM and CDR2 ANQGSEA. V was shortened by 4 bases and J by 2 bases, with 11 bases between the two germline ends. As DNA, the CDR3 is TGCAGCGTTGTTGAGTTGGGAAACACTGAAGCTTTCTTT. It specifies CSVVELGNTEAFF.

This clone occurred once. This rearrangement joins TRBV28 to TRBJ2-6; perhaps TRBD2 as D (6 bases). This CDR3 has 18 residues. The ends were cut back, 5 bases at V and 0 bases at J, with 17 bases in the middle. Germline CDR1 is MDHEN and CDR2 is SYDVKM. The DNA of the CDR3 is TGTGCCAGCAGTGCCCCCGGGACTTCCCACTCTGGGGCCAACGTCCTGACTTTC. Protein: CASSAPGTSHSGANVLTF.

J is TRBJ2-7 and V is TRBV24-1; D is unresolved. Germline V gives CDR1 KGHDR, CDR2 SFDVKD. V gave up 9 bases and J gave up 6 bases, with 17 bases separating them. The CDR3 runs to 13 residues. The CDR3 region is CATSQARSGEQYF. The CDR3 nucleotides are TGTGCCACCTCACAAGCCCGTTCGGGCGAGCAGTACTTC.

The chain has TRBV29-1 and TRBJ1-1, with D maybe TRBD1 (5 bases). The CDR3 has 13 residues. Germline V gene sequence: CDR1 SQVTM, CDR2 ANQGSEA. Between the trimmed V and J ends, which lost 2 bases and 11 bases, there was a span of 18 bases. For the CDR3, the DNA is TGCAGCGTTGAAACTCAGGGAGTGCAGCGGGCTTTCTTT. Protein sequence: CSVETQGVQRAFF.

The chain uses TRBV6-5 and TRBJ2-7; 8 bases match TRBD1. Looked up from germline, CDR1 is MNHEY and CDR2 is SVGAGI. CDR3 length: 15 amino acids. V lost 6 bases to trimming and J lost 3 bases; unmatched junction nucleotides: 10. The DNA of the CDR3 is TGTGCCAGCAGAAGAGGACAGGGACCAGGCTACGAGCAGTACTTC. Translated: CASRRGQGPGYEQYF.

The V gene is TRBV6-1, the J gene TRBJ1-5; 7 bases fit TRBD1. V was clipped by 3 bases and J by 6 bases; unmatched bases: 8. This CDR3 comprises 15 residues. The germline V gene encodes CDR1 MNHNS and CDR2 SASEGT. The CDR3 region has the DNA TGTGCCAGCAGTGAGATGACAGGGCAGGGTCAGCCCCAGCATTTT. Its protein is CASSEMTGQGQPQHF.

This rearrangement joins TRBV9 to TRBJ2-1; D is perhaps TRBD2 (8 bases). The germline V gene has CDR1 SGDLS and CDR2 YYNGEE. The V and J ends lost 3 bases and 5 bases respectively, with 27 bases between them. CDR3 length equals 19 residues. In DNA form, the CDR3 reads TGTGCCAGCAGCGGGTCGGGGGGGGCGACAGGGTCGGGGCACAATGAGCAGTTCTTC. It codes for CASSGSGGATGSGHNEQFF.

The gene calls are TRBV4-1 and TRBJ1-2; the match to TRBD1 covers 9 bases. Trimming removed 3 bases from V and 4 bases from J; junction bases left unmatched: 9. CDR1 and CDR2 (germline): MGHRA, YSYEKL. The CDR3 has 16 residues. CDR3 sequence (DNA): TGCGCCAGCAGCCAGGGCCTATTGACAGGGGGCTATGGCTACACCTTC. Its protein product is CASSQGLLTGGYGYTF.

This chain links TRBV3-1 (or the pseudogene TRBV3-2) with TRBJ2-7, with a tentative D call TRBD2 (5 bases). V was shortened by 3 bases and J by 7 bases, with 16 bases between the two germline ends. Germline-derived CDR1 and CDR2 are LGHDT and YNNKEL (reference sequence). The CDR3 is made up of 14 amino acids. The CDR3 DNA is TGTGCCAGCAGCCACTTAGGACGGGAATATGAGCAGTACTTC. This translates into CASSHLGREYEQYF.

The chain uses TRBV2 and TRBJ2-7; D could derive from TRBD1 or TRBD2 (5 bases each). The CDR3 spans 16 residues. Germline V CDR1 and CDR2: SNHLY, FYNNEI. V was clipped by 0 bases and J by 3 bases, with 15 bases between them. CDR3 nucleotides: TGTGCCAGCAGTGAAGCTGACGGGGACCTCTACTACGAGCAGTACTTC. Translation gives CASSEADGDLYYEQYF. The whole variable domain, remainder taken from reference TRBV2 and TRBJ2-7, is EPEVTQTPSHQVTQMGQEVILRCVPISNHLYFYWYRQILGQKVEFLVSFYNNEISEKSEIFDDQFSVERPDGSNFTLKIRSTKLEDSAMYFCASSEADGDLYYEQYFGPGTRLTVT.

The chain links TRBV9 to TRBJ2-7; unclear D gene. The CDR3 is 14 amino acids. V was clipped by 4 bases and J by 3 bases, with 14 bases between them. The germline gives CDR1 SGDLS, CDR2 YYNGEE. This chain's CDR3 is CASSSSSGGYEQYF. The DNA for the CDR3 is TGTGCCAGCAGCTCTTCCTCCGGCGGCTACGAGCAGTACTTC.

This clone was counted only a few times. V is TRBV2 and J is TRBJ2-7; possibly TRBD1 for D (5 bases). The CDR3 is 13 residues long. With 7 bases removed from V and 5 bases from J, the gap between germline ends came to 15 bases. The germline V gene encodes CDR1 SNHLY and CDR2 FYNNEI. The CDR3 reads CASTFRRGDEQYF. The CDR3 DNA is TGTGCCAGCACTTTCCGTAGGGGCGACGAGCAGTACTTC.

In DNA form, the CDR3 reads TGTGCCAGCAGCTTTTGGGACAGGGGGCTTTACGGAAACACCATATATTTT. This codes for CASSFWDRGLYGNTIYF. The chain has TRBV7-2 and TRBJ1-3; 12 bases are a match to TRBD1. Trimming removed 3 bases from V and 4 bases from J; junction bases left unmatched: 7. This CDR3 has 17 residues. CDR1 is SGHTA and CDR2 is FQGNSA in the germline V gene.

V usage is TRBV3-1 (or the pseudogene TRBV3-2) and J usage is TRBJ2-2; tentative D call: TRBD1 (5 bases). Between the trimmed V and J ends, which lost 3 bases and 7 bases, there was a span of 6 bases. CDR3 length equals 12 residues. CDR1 is LGHDT and CDR2 is YNNKEL in the germline V gene (reference sequence). DNA of the CDR3: TGTGCCAGCAGCCAGGGGCACGGGGAGCTGTTTTTT. Residues: CASSQGHGELFF.

The CDR3 DNA reads as TGTGCCAGCAGCTTAGTCCCCACAGATACGCAGTATTTT. The encoded protein is CASSLVPTDTQYF. The chain uses TRBV5-4 and TRBJ2-3; D remains unclear. CDR3 length: 13 residues. Germline lookup yields CDR1 SGHNT and CDR2 YYREEE (reference sequence). Trimming removed 2 bases at V and 2 bases at J, with 6 bases between.

The V and J genes are TRBV12-3 or TRBV12-4 and TRBJ2-5; a possible D gene is TRBD2 (5 bases). The V gene lost 7 bases and the J gene lost 4 bases, with 13 bases spanning the gap. CDR3 length: 13 amino acids. The CDR3 here is CASTHQAGETQYF. CDR3 sequence (DNA): TGTGCCAGCACCCACCAGGCGGGAGAGACCCAGTACTTC.

The rearrangement joins TRBV27 to TRBJ1-1; D is uncertain. Trimming left V 11 bases short and J 1 base short, with 14 bases between. This CDR3 comprises 13 residues. The germline CDR1 and CDR2 sequences are MNHEY and SMNVEV (reference sequence). The CDR3 bases are TGTGCCGGCCGGCGGACCCCGAACACTGAAGCTTTCTTT. This encodes CAGRRTPNTEAFF.

The rearrangement uses TRBV25-1 and TRBJ1-4; D is uncertain. CDR1 and CDR2 (germline): MGHDK, SYGVNS. CDR3 size: 15 residues. Trimming removed 0 bases at V and 8 bases at J, with 13 bases between. In nucleotides, the CDR3 is TGTGCCAGCAGTGAATATTCTTTCGGGAGGGAAAAACTGTTTTTT. It is translated as CASSEYSFGREKLFF. Drawing the rest from reference TRBV25-1 and TRBJ1-4, the complete variable domain is EADIYQTPRYLVIGTGKKITLECSQTMGHDKMYWYQQDPGMELHLIHYSYGVNSTEKGDLSSESTVSRIRTEHFPLTLESARPSHTSQYLCASSEYSFGREKLFFGSGTQLSVL.

This chain's CDR3 is CASSGTITSNQPQHF. CDR3 DNA sequence: TGTGCCAGTAGTGGCACGATTACTAGCAATCAGCCCCAGCATTTT. The chain has TRBV19 and TRBJ1-5; D uncertain. Per the germline V gene, CDR1 is LNHDA and CDR2 is SQIVND (reference sequence). V lost 5 bases and J 0 bases, leaving 11 bases between the germline ends. CDR3 length: 15 amino acids. The full variable domain, completed using reference TRBV19 and TRBJ1-5, is DGGITQSPKYLFRKEGQNVTLSCEQNLNHDAMYWYRQDPGQGLRLIYYSQIVNDFQKGDIAEGYSVSREKKESFPLTVTSAQKNPTAFYLCASSGTITSNQPQHFGDGTRLSIL.

This clone appeared a single time. The chain employs TRBV5-8 and TRBJ1-5; tentatively, D is TRBD1 (5 bases). Germline V gene data show CDR1 as SGHTS and CDR2 as YDEGEE. This CDR3 spans 16 amino acids. V was trimmed by 4 bases and J by 2 bases, leaving 16 bases between them. The CDR3 DNA is TGTGCCAGCAGCCCAAGGGGAGGGATCGGCAATCAGCCCCAGCATTTT. It specifies CASSPRGGIGNQPQHF.

The chain recombines TRBV7-9 with TRBJ2-1; the match to TRBD2 covers 7 bases. The CDR3 totals 15 residues. Germline CDR1 and CDR2: SEHNR and FQNEAQ (reference sequence). V was clipped by 1 base and J by 6 bases; unmatched bases: 6. The CDR3 DNA follows: TGTGCCAGCAGCTTAGGATTAGCGGGCACCAATGAGCAGTTCTTC. Translation gives CASSLGLAGTNEQFF.